The clone carrying this T cell receptor (beta chain) was seen only a few times. The V and J ends lost 6 bases and 1 base, in that order; junction bases with no gene match: 3. The CDR3 is 14 residues long. From germline, CDR1 is WNHNN and CDR2 SYGVQD (reference sequence). These data are taken from a study of blood T cell repertoires in COVID-19. Study-wide context: From the United States, Italy and Spain came samples of acute and convalescent COVID-19. The analysed material was cDNA or gDNA that came from T cells, B-cell-depleted T cells, or PBMCs.

Source study methods: Amplification from reference gene primers served as the basis for estimated nucleated cell counts. The repertoire was sequenced with immunoSEQ multiplex PCR; TCRdb's copy has only in-frame clones and lacks some. The V and J calls and clone size were taken over from that table, and D and trimming were inferred from the DNA. The sample contains 150,000 to 200,000 clones, 75% to 80% of which appear only once. This TCR was sampled from a woman aged 70 to 79 with acute or convalescent COVID-19. Sequencing used peripheral blood. V gene TRBV10-1 combines with J gene TRBJ1-1, with 9 positions matching TRBD1. As DNA, the CDR3 is TGCGCCAGCAGCCGGACAGGGGCGAACACTGAAGCTTTCTTT. This encodes CASSRTGANTEAFF.